The rows below give T cell receptor beta chains drawn from one sample of a study of blood T cells in healthy people across ages. TCRdb re-called the 5' RACE reads with MiXCR, one entry per CDR3 protein. The sample holds 1.2 million to 1.5 million distinct CDR3 sequences; roughly 60% are singletons and the top ten take over 6.5%. Input material: blood. The receptors shown here come from a man aged 18 to 30 in good health. The CDR3 runs from the conserved cysteine through the conserved F or W. Fields, in order: D gene, J gene, clone size, V gene, CDR3 DNA, CDR3 protein. A D gene is named only where the DNA matches it firmly. Some rows have no size entry. The others give once, few or many, or a class for an expanded clone.

TRBD1,TRBJ2-7,NA,TRBV6-1,TGTGCCAGCAGTGAGAGGGGGACAGGGGCTTCCTACGAGCAGTACTTC,CASSERGTGASYEQYF
TRBD1,TRBJ2-1,few,TRBV12-3/TRBV12-4,TGTGCCAGTAGTTTTCACGGGACAGAGACCCATGAGCAGTTCTTC,CASSFHGTETHEQFF
NA,TRBJ2-3,NA,TRBV10-3,TGTGCCATCAGTCACAAAAGCCTCGACAGCTCTAGCACAGATACGCAGTATTTT,CAISHKSLDSSSTDTQYF
NA,TRBJ1-4,NA,TRBV9,TGTGCCAGCAGCACCCGGGCACAAGGTGAAAAACTGTTTTTT,CASSTRAQGEKLFF
NA,TRBJ1-4,NA,TRBV20-1,TGCAGTTTGAGTACAACTAATGAAAAACTGTTTTTT,CSLSTTNEKLFF
TRBD1,TRBJ2-1,NA,TRBV4-1,TGCGCCAGCAGCATCCGGGACAGGGACGTAGATGAGCAGTTCTTC,CASSIRDRDVDEQFF
TRBD1,TRBJ2-1,NA,TRBV12-3/TRBV12-4,TGTGCCAGCAGTTTCGGGACAGGGCCCAATGAGCAGTTCTTC,CASSFGTGPNEQFF
NA,TRBJ2-4,NA,TRBV29-1,TGCAGCGTTGGGGGGTGGACAGACAGAGCCAAAAACATTCAGTACTTC,CSVGGWTDRAKNIQYF
TRBD2,TRBJ2-7,few,TRBV10-3,TGTGCCATCAGTGAGTCGGGGACTAGCGGGAGACTCTACGAGCAGTACTTC,CAISESGTSGRLYEQYF
TRBD1,TRBJ2-5,NA,TRBV5-1,TGCGCCAGCAGAGGGACAGGGGGCGTCGAGACCCAGTACTTC,CASRGTGGVETQYF